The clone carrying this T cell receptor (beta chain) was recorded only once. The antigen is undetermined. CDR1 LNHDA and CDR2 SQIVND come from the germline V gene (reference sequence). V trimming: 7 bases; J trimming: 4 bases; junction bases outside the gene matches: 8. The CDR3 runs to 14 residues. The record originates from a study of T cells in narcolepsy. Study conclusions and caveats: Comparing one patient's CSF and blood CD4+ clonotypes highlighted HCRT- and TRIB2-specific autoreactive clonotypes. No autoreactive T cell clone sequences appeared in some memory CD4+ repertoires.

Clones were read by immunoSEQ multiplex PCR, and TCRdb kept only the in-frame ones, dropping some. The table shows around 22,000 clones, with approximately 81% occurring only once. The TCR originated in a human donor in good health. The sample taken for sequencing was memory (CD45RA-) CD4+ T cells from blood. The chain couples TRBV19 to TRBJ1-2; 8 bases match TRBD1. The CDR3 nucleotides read TGTGCCAGTACCCCACAGGGGGGAGGCTATGGCTACACCTTC. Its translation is CASTPQGGGYGYTF.